The 10 T cell receptor beta chains below were found in one sample sequenced in a study of graft-versus-host responses after intestinal transplantation. Repertoires were generated with immunoSEQ multiplex PCR, while TCRdb's copy carries only in-frame clones and drops some. The table has 30,000 to 35,000 clones, about 80% seen once. For these receptors, no antigen is known. The sample was unstimulated CD8+ T cells sorted from spleen or lymph node cells, taken before intestinal transplant. The origin of the receptors is a human donor who received an intestinal transplant.

This clone was picked up one time. The chain recombines TRBV28 with TRBJ2-1, with 9 bases aligning to TRBD2. Germline V CDR1 and CDR2: MDHEN, SYDVKM. V was pared by 6 bases and J by 4 bases, with 1 base of the junction left unmatched. The length of the CDR3 is 13 residues. The CDR3 DNA reads TGTGCCAGCAGCCTAGCGGGGTACAATGAGCAGTTCTTC. Its protein product is CASSLAGYNEQFF.

This sequence joins TRBV2 and TRBJ2-1; 12 nucleotides agree with TRBD2. CDR1 and CDR2 from the germline V gene are SNHLY and FYNNEI. The ends lost 1 base at V and 6 bases at J; junction bases unmatched: 13. There are 19 residues in the CDR3. The CDR3 DNA sequence: TGTGCCAGCAGTGAAGATCCCCTCCTAGCGGGAGGGCCAGGCAATGAGCAGTTCTTC. Translation gives CASSEDPLLAGGPGNEQFF.

The V and J genes are TRBV19 and TRBJ2-7, with 8 bases aligning to TRBD2. The germline V gene encodes CDR1 LNHDA and CDR2 SQIVND (reference sequence). The CDR3 runs 14 residues. Trimming removed 3 bases from V and 3 bases from J; junction bases left unmatched: 4. The CDR3 DNA reads as TGTGCCAGTAGTATGGGACTAGGTGTCTACGAGCAGTACTTC. As protein: CASSMGLGVYEQYF. The full variable domain, rest sourced from reference TRBV19 and TRBJ2-7, is DGGITQSPKYLFRKEGQNVTLSCEQNLNHDAMYWYRQDPGQGLRLIYYSQIVNDFQKGDIAEGYSVSREKKESFPLTVTSAQKNPTAFYLCASSMGLGVYEQYFGPGTRLTVT.

In its sample, this clone was seen a few times. The CDR3 bases are TGTGCCAGCAGCTTAGACCCCGGGTCCGAGCAGTACTTC. It encodes CASSLDPGSEQYF. This chain links TRBV7-6 with TRBJ2-7; D unresolved. This CDR3 spans 13 amino acids. Trimming took 1 base from V and 6 from J, leaving 10 bases between them. CDR1 and CDR2 (germline): SGHVS, FNYEAQ.

The chain joins TRBV14 to TRBJ2-3, with 11 bases fitting TRBD2. Germline CDR1 and CDR2: SGHDN and FVKESK. The CDR3 is 16 amino acids. V was pared by 0 bases and J by 4 bases, with 3 bases of the junction left unmatched. CDR3 loop: CASSQELAGAADTQYF. In DNA, the CDR3 is TGTGCCAGCAGCCAAGAACTAGCGGGGGCCGCAGATACGCAGTATTTT. Combining the CDR3 with reference TRBV14 and TRBJ2-3 gives the whole variable domain EAGVTQFPSHSVIEKGQTVTLRCDPISGHDNLYWYRRVMGKEIKFLLHFVKESKQDESGMPNNRFLAERTGGTYSTLKVQPAELEDSGVYFCASSQELAGAADTQYFGPGTRLTVL.

The rearrangement links TRBV4-1 to TRBJ1-2; no definite D call. There are 14 residues in the CDR3. Per germline, CDR1 MGHRA and CDR2 YSYEKL. Trimming pared 0 bases from V and 1 base from J, leaving 6 bases between. The CDR3 here is CASSQEASNYGYTF. CDR3 nucleotide sequence: TGCGCCAGCAGCCAAGAAGCGAGTAACTATGGCTACACCTTC.

The V gene is TRBV5-4, the J gene TRBJ2-1, with 10 bases aligning to TRBD1. There are 14 residues in the CDR3. The V gene end was trimmed by 0 bases and the J gene end by 7 bases; junction bases not matched to a gene: 1. Per the germline V gene, CDR1 is SGHNT and CDR2 is YYREEE (reference sequence). The CDR3 region has the DNA TGTGCCAGCAGCTTGGGGGACAGGGGTAATGAGCAGTTCTTC. It is translated as CASSLGDRGNEQFF.

The table lists this clone with a count of one. The chain joins TRBV30 to TRBJ2-7, with 8 bases matching TRBD2. V lost 3 bases and J lost 3; bases outside the gene matches: 7. The CDR3 covers 14 residues. The germline V gene has CDR1 GTSNPN and CDR2 SVGIG (reference sequence). DNA for the CDR3: TGTGCCTGGAGCCGGCGGGGGGCCCTCTACGAGCAGTACTTC. It encodes CAWSRRGALYEQYF.

The gene calls are TRBV28 and TRBJ2-1; 9 bases are shared with TRBD1. There are 16 residues in the CDR3. Germline CDR1 is MDHEN and CDR2 is SYDVKM. V lost 4 bases to trimming and J lost 5 bases; unmatched junction nucleotides: 9. The CDR3 loop reads CASSYPDRGYHNEQFF. The DNA for the CDR3 is TGTGCCAGCAGTTACCCCGACAGGGGGTATCACAATGAGCAGTTCTTC.

The gene calls are TRBV27 and TRBJ1-2, with 10 bases aligning to TRBD1. CDR1 and CDR2 from the germline V gene are MNHEY and SMNVEV (reference sequence). The CDR3 totals 14 residues. The V segment lost 7 bases and the J segment 6 bases; nucleotides outside the gene matches: 8. The CDR3 sequence is CASKTTGGVDGYTF. Here the CDR3 DNA reads TGTGCCAGCAAGACGACAGGGGGCGTCGATGGCTACACCTTC.